A single sample is the source of the 16 T cell receptor beta chains below, sequenced in a study of cytomegalovirus exposure and HLA in healthy donors. Libraries were prepared by immunoSEQ multiplex PCR; TCRdb keeps only in-frame clonotypes and omits some of them. Among about 120,000 clones, about 96% were seen once, and the ten largest hold about 1.7%. Sequenced input: PBMCs. Receptor source: a man between 18 and 29 years old in good health and CMV-seronegative.

J is TRBJ2-1 and V is TRBV7-9, with 12 bases aligning to TRBD2. Germline trimming cut 6 bases from V and 8 bases from J; bases unmatched to any gene: 2. The CDR3 is 13 residues long. Per germline, CDR1 SEHNR and CDR2 FQNEAQ (reference sequence). CDR3 sequence: CASRTSGSDEQFF. The DNA for the CDR3 is TGTGCCAGCAGGACTAGCGGGAGCGATGAGCAGTTCTTC.

The gene calls are TRBV27 and TRBJ2-1; 11 bases fit TRBD2. This CDR3 spans 15 amino acids. Trimming cost V 7 bases and J 4 bases; bases outside gene matches: 6. Germline loops: CDR1 MNHEY, CDR2 SMNVEV (reference sequence). CDR3 amino acids: CASTAGTSGYNEQFF. Written as DNA, the CDR3 is TGTGCCAGCACGGCCGGGACTAGCGGTTACAATGAGCAGTTCTTC.

The gene calls are TRBV5-1 and TRBJ2-7; TRBD2 aligns across 12 bases. The CDR3 totals 15 residues. Looked up from germline, CDR1 is SGHRS and CDR2 is YFSETQ. Trimming at V came to 4 bases and at J to 0 bases, leaving 2 bases not matched to a gene. In DNA form, the CDR3 reads TGCGCCAGCAGCCCGACTAGCGGGGGCTCCTACGAGCAGTACTTC. This encodes CASSPTSGGSYEQYF.

The rearrangement uses TRBV19 and TRBJ1-5, with a tentative D call TRBD1 (5 bases). Germline V CDR1 and CDR2: LNHDA, SQIVND (reference sequence). Trimming left V 2 bases short and J 0 bases short, with 8 bases between. The CDR3 is 15 residues long. CDR3 nucleotide sequence: TGTGCCAGTAGTATACGGGGGGATAGCAATCAGCCCCAGCATTTT. Its translation is CASSIRGDSNQPQHF.

The CDR3 DNA follows: TGTGCCAGCACTGAAGGGGGGGGTGCTAATGAAAAACTGTTTTTT. Its translation is CASTEGGGANEKLFF. The chain uses TRBV11-3 and TRBJ1-4; possible D gene TRBD1, 6 bases. Germline loops: CDR1 SGHNT, CDR2 YENEEA. Trimming pared 7 bases from V and 3 bases from J, leaving 15 bases between. This CDR3 spans 15 amino acids.

The J gene is TRBJ2-5, the V gene TRBV5-1; 14 nucleotides agree with TRBD2. Germline CDR1 and CDR2: SGHRS and YFSETQ. Unmatched junction bases numbered 4, after V lost 4 bases and J lost 5 bases. The CDR3 contains 15 residues. The CDR3 coding sequence is TGCGCCAGCAGCCTAAGACTAGCGGGAGGGGAGACCCAGTACTTC. It encodes CASSLRLAGGETQYF.

V gene TRBV29-1 combines with J gene TRBJ1-2, with 8 bases identical to TRBD1. Germline values: CDR1 SQVTM, CDR2 ANQGSEA. This CDR3 region has 13 residues. V shed 7 bases, J shed 4 bases, and the junction held 8 bases outside the gene matches. CDR3 in amino acids: CSAQGAQGYGYTF. CDR3 bases: TGCAGCGCCCAGGGGGCGCAGGGCTATGGCTACACCTTC.

The chain uses TRBV13 and TRBJ1-3; the D gene is possibly TRBD1 (5 bases). Trimming removed 4 bases from V and 0 bases from J, with 16 bases in between. Germline values: CDR1 PRHDT, CDR2 FYEKMQ (reference sequence). This CDR3 spans 17 amino acids. The CDR3 spells CASSSNWTPSSGNTIYF. For the CDR3, the DNA is TGTGCCAGCAGCTCTAATTGGACACCGAGCTCTGGAAACACCATATATTTT.

This chain uses TRBV27 with TRBJ2-3; D is unclear. This CDR3 contains 13 residues. The V end was cut by 3 bases, the J end by 2 bases, with 6 bases between. Germline loops: CDR1 MNHEY, CDR2 SMNVEV (reference sequence). The CDR3 reads CASSFLVTDTQYF. The DNA of the CDR3 is TGTGCCAGCAGTTTTCTAGTCACAGATACGCAGTATTTT.

The chain employs TRBV27 and TRBJ2-1; D might be TRBD2 (5 bases). V lost 3 bases to trimming and J lost 3 bases, with 6 bases between them. CDR1 is MNHEY, CDR2 SMNVEV, per germline (reference sequence). The CDR3 runs to 13 residues. Written as DNA, the CDR3 is TGTGCCAGCAGTTTTCGGGGCTACAATGAGCAGTTCTTC. Translated, it gives CASSFRGYNEQFF.

V gene TRBV5-4 combines with J gene TRBJ2-7; D is perhaps TRBD2 (6 bases). The CDR3 is made up of 16 amino acids. Trimming removed 2 bases at V and 0 bases at J, with 15 bases between. The germline V gene has CDR1 SGHNT and CDR2 YYREEE (reference sequence). The CDR3 is CASSFRRLENSYEQYF. The CDR3 DNA reads TGTGCCAGCAGCTTTCGGCGACTAGAAAACTCCTACGAGCAGTACTTC.

This clone was observed a single time. The chain carries TRBV20-1 and TRBJ2-1, with D hard to call. Germline CDR1 is DFQATT and CDR2 is SNEGSKA (reference sequence). This CDR3 region has 11 residues. Trimming cost V 6 bases and J 6 bases, with 9 bases left between them. The CDR3, as DNA: TGCAGTGCCCTGCGTGTCAATGAGCAGTTCTTC. This codes for CSALRVNEQFF.

The DNA for the CDR3 is TGTGCCAGCAGCCATGATACTGCCGCAGATACGCAGTATTTT. It encodes CASSHDTAADTQYF. The J gene is TRBJ2-3, the V gene TRBV11-3; D call uncertain. The CDR3 contains 14 residues. CDR1 and CDR2 (germline): SGHNT, YENEEA. Trimming removed 5 bases at V and 4 bases at J, with 13 bases between.

The gene calls are TRBV5-6 and TRBJ2-7; weak D call: TRBD1 (5 bases). This CDR3 comprises 15 residues. Germline CDR1 and CDR2: SGHDT and YYEEEE. The ends were cut back, 0 bases at V and 4 bases at J, with 14 bases in the middle. The DNA for the CDR3 is TGTGCCAGCAGCTTGGCCGATAGGACACTATACGAGCAGTACTTC. Protein product: CASSLADRTLYEQYF.

V usage is TRBV5-4 and J usage is TRBJ2-4; 7 nucleotides line up with TRBD2. This CDR3 has 16 amino acids. Germline CDR1 is SGHNT and CDR2 is YYREEE (reference sequence). Trimming at V came to 4 bases and at J to 3 bases, leaving 10 bases not matched to a gene. Here the CDR3 reads CASSPGSGKGKNIQYF. CDR3 DNA: TGTGCCAGCAGCCCCGGGAGCGGGAAAGGCAAAAACATTCAGTACTTC.

The genes are TRBV27 and TRBJ2-6; no definite D call. Germline assignment: CDR1 MNHEY and CDR2 SMNVEV (reference sequence). This CDR3 is built from 15 residues. The ends were cut back, 1 base at V and 1 base at J, with 5 bases in the middle. The CDR3 is CASSLFKSGANVLTF. CDR3 nucleotides: TGTGCCAGCAGTTTATTTAAATCTGGGGCCAACGTCCTGACTTTC.